One sample yielded the 20 T cell receptor beta chains listed below, sequenced in a study of Siglec-9 on CD8 T cells in melanoma. The method was immunoSEQ multiplex PCR; TCRdb's version includes in-frame clones alone and lacks a portion of them. The table shows about 36,000 clones, with about 80% occurring only once. The material sequenced was Siglec-9- CD8+ T cells sorted from blood. These receptors all come from a human donor in good health.

The rearrangement links TRBV28 to TRBJ1-5; D gene uncertain. Trimming took 6 bases from V and 2 from J, leaving 14 bases between them. Germline-derived CDR1 and CDR2 are MDHEN and SYDVKM. The CDR3 extends over 15 amino acids. CDR3 coding DNA: TGTGCCAGCAGACTGAACAGTCCGGGCAATCAGCCCCAGCATTTT. Amino acid sequence: CASRLNSPGNQPQHF.

The V and J genes are TRBV11-2 and TRBJ1-2, with TRBD1 matching over 7 bases. This CDR3 comprises 15 residues. V shed 1 base, J shed 7 bases, and the junction held 9 bases outside the gene matches. Germline loops: CDR1 SGHAT, CDR2 FQNNGV. CDR3 nucleotide sequence: TGTGCCAGCAGCTTAGTTGGCAGGGGGAAGGCTGGCTACACCTTC. Translated, it gives CASSLVGRGKAGYTF. The entire variable domain, with the rest obtained from reference TRBV11-2 and TRBJ1-2, is as follows: EAGVAQSPRYKIIEKRQSVAFWCNPISGHATLYWYQQILGQGPKLLIQFQNNGVVDDSQLPKDRFSAERLKGVDSTLKIQPAKLEDSAVYLCASSLVGRGKAGYTFGSGTRLTVV.

The chain recombines TRBV28 with TRBJ1-1, with D possibly being TRBD1 (5 bases). V dropped 3 bases and J dropped 1 base, with 12 bases sitting between them. Germline V CDR1 and CDR2: MDHEN, SYDVKM. This CDR3 has 15 residues. The DNA for the CDR3 is TGTGCCAGCAGTTTGGCGGGACGGTCGAACACTGAAGCTTTCTTT. Its protein is CASSLAGRSNTEAFF. The whole variable domain, remainder taken from reference TRBV28 and TRBJ1-1, is DVKVTQSSRYLVKRTGEKVFLECVQDMDHENMFWYRQDPGLGLRLIYFSYDVKMKEKGDIPEGYSVSREKKERFSLILESASTNQTSMYLCASSLAGRSNTEAFFGQGTRLTVV.

The chain is built from TRBV6-6 and TRBJ2-3; perhaps TRBD2 as D (5 bases). This CDR3 is 12 amino acids long. Trimming removed 8 bases from V and 6 bases from J, with 12 bases in between. Germline CDR1 MNHNY, CDR2 SVGAGI (reference sequence). The CDR3 loop reads CASGYRGDTQYF. The CDR3 DNA reads TGTGCCAGCGGATACCGGGGTGATACGCAGTATTTT.

In its sample, this clone was seen a few times. This sequence joins TRBV5-6 and TRBJ1-6; no reliable D call. CDR3 length: 16 residues. The germline CDR1 and CDR2 sequences are SGHDT and YYEEEE. Trimming removed 0 bases from V and 4 bases from J, with 11 bases in between. The CDR3 bases are TGTGCCAGCAGCTTGGATGGGGAAGAATATAATTCACCCCTCCACTTT. Residues: CASSLDGEEYNSPLHF.

The chain couples TRBV27 to TRBJ2-7, with 7 bases that match TRBD2. CDR1 is MNHEY, CDR2 SMNVEV, per germline (reference sequence). Unmatched junction bases numbered 5, after V lost 4 bases and J lost 2 bases. CDR3 length: 14 residues. Here the CDR3 reads CASSSRLAPYEQYF. The CDR3 DNA sequence: TGTGCCAGCAGTTCCCGACTAGCACCCTACGAGCAGTACTTC.

There are a few counts of this clone. This rearrangement joins TRBV7-9 to TRBJ1-6; TRBD1 matches at 7 bases. There are 14 residues in the CDR3. Germline V CDR1 and CDR2: SEHNR, FQNEAQ (reference sequence). J was trimmed by 8 bases and V by 5 bases; bases with no gene match: 6. Here the CDR3 reads CASSLGQLDSPLHF. The DNA for the CDR3 is TGTGCCAGCAGCCTGGGACAGCTCGATTCACCCCTCCACTTT.

The chain carries TRBV29-1 and TRBJ1-1; no firm D call. CDR3 length: 12 amino acids. CDR1 is SQVTM, CDR2 ANQGSEA, per germline. V was trimmed by 5 bases and J by 7 bases, leaving 14 bases between them. The CDR3 reads CSVIKDGYEAFF. CDR3 nucleotide sequence: TGCAGCGTTATTAAGGACGGGTATGAAGCTTTCTTT. The full variable domain, with the rest looked up from reference TRBV29-1 and TRBJ1-1, is SAVISQKPSRDICQRGTSLTIQCQVDSQVTMMFWYRQQPGQSLTLIATANQGSEATYESGFVIDKFPISRPNLTFSTLTVSNMSPEDSSIYLCSVIKDGYEAFFGQGTRLTVV.

The chain carries TRBV7-9 and TRBJ2-1; D gene unclear. V was cut by 4 bases and J by 0 bases, with 19 bases left in between. There are 18 residues in the CDR3. CDR1 and CDR2 (germline): SEHNR, FQNEAQ (reference sequence). CDR3 DNA: TGTGCCAGCAGCTCACCCCTAACAGCGCTTAGCTCCTACAATGAGCAGTTCTTC. Residues: CASSSPLTALSSYNEQFF. Supplemented by reference TRBV7-9 and TRBJ2-1, the full variable domain reads DTGVSQNPRHKITKRGQNVTFRCDPISEHNRLYWYRQTLGQGPEFLTYFQNEAQLEKSRLLSDRFSAERPKGSFSTLEIQRTEQGDSAMYLCASSSPLTALSSYNEQFFGPGTRLTVL.

The rearrangement joins TRBV18 to TRBJ1-2; a weak D match, TRBD1 (6 bases). The CDR3 loop spans 15 amino acids. The germline CDR1 and CDR2 sequences are KGHSH and LQKENI. The V and J ends lost 3 bases and 4 bases respectively, with 15 bases between them. CDR3 DNA: TGTGCCAGCTCACCTTCCGGGGGCCCGGTCTATGGCTACACCTTC. It translates to CASSPSGGPVYGYTF.

The chain carries TRBV5-1 and TRBJ2-7; D not certain. Trimming removed 0 bases from V and 3 bases from J, with 13 bases in between. Germline CDR1 and CDR2: SGHRS and YFSETQ. The CDR3 spans 15 residues. The CDR3 loop reads CASSLGVSPLYEQYF. The CDR3 DNA follows: TGCGCCAGCAGCTTGGGGGTCTCTCCCCTCTACGAGCAGTACTTC.

The V and J genes are TRBV7-8 and TRBJ2-7; D might be TRBD2 (5 bases). Trimming pared 1 base from V and 4 bases from J, leaving 14 bases between. The CDR3 is 15 residues long. Looked up from germline, CDR1 is SGHVS and CDR2 is FQNEAQ. CDR3 region: CASSLEAGAVYEQYF. In DNA, the CDR3 is TGTGCCAGCAGCTTAGAAGCAGGAGCGGTATACGAGCAGTACTTC.

The J gene is TRBJ2-1, the V gene TRBV5-4, with 8 bases matching TRBD2. The germline V gene encodes CDR1 SGHNT and CDR2 YYREEE (reference sequence). This CDR3 is 14 amino acids long. Trimming took 6 bases from V and 8 from J; bases not matched to a gene: 10. The CDR3, as DNA: TGTGCCAGCACGGACGGACTAGCTTCCCATGAGCAGTTCTTC. As protein: CASTDGLASHEQFF.

This sequence joins TRBV28 and TRBJ1-1; maybe TRBD1 (6 bases). V was cut by 7 bases and J by 3 bases, with 15 bases left in between. The length of the CDR3 is 14 residues. Per the germline V gene, CDR1 is MDHEN and CDR2 is SYDVKM. CDR3 nucleotide sequence: TGTGCCAGCATCCGCGGGGGGGGCGACACTGAAGCTTTCTTT. This gives the protein CASIRGGGDTEAFF. Full variable domain (remainder filled in from reference TRBV28 and TRBJ1-1): DVKVTQSSRYLVKRTGEKVFLECVQDMDHENMFWYRQDPGLGLRLIYFSYDVKMKEKGDIPEGYSVSREKKERFSLILESASTNQTSMYLCASIRGGGDTEAFFGQGTRLTVV.

This clone appeared once. The sample carries other DNA sequences with the same CDR3. The gene calls are TRBV19 and TRBJ1-5; D is undetermined. The V end was cut by 1 base, the J end by 6 bases, with 4 bases between. Germline loops: CDR1 LNHDA, CDR2 SQIVND (reference sequence). This CDR3 region has 12 residues. The DNA of the CDR3 is TGTGCCAGTAGTATAGGGGGTCAGCCCCAGCATTTT. Translating it yields CASSIGGQPQHF.

The chain recombines TRBV27 with TRBJ2-7, with TRBD2 matching 8 bases. J was trimmed by 6 bases and V by 5 bases; bases with no gene match: 9. The length of the CDR3 is 14 residues. CDR1 is MNHEY and CDR2 is SMNVEV in the germline V gene (reference sequence). The CDR3 loop reads CASSPTGAGAEQYF. The CDR3 DNA reads TGTGCCAGCAGTCCCACTGGAGCGGGAGCCGAGCAGTACTTC.

The rearrangement uses TRBV13 and TRBJ2-7; TRBD2 matches at 11 bases. This CDR3 has 17 residues. CDR1 and CDR2 (germline): PRHDT, FYEKMQ (reference sequence). Trimming removed 5 bases from V and 0 bases from J; junction bases left unmatched: 9. Written as DNA, the CDR3 is TGTGCCAGCAGCGCCGGGACTAGCGGTACGAGCTCCTACGAGCAGTACTTC. It encodes CASSAGTSGTSSYEQYF.

The CDR3 DNA is TGTGCCAGCAGTTACTCGTCGAGGGGTAACACTGAAGCTTTCTTT. This sequence encodes CASSYSSRGNTEAFF. The chain joins TRBV6-5 to TRBJ1-1; tentatively, D is TRBD1 (5 bases). In germline, CDR1 is MNHEY, CDR2 SVGAGI. This CDR3 has 15 amino acids. V shed 0 bases and J shed 2 bases, with 10 bases lying between them.

The chain is built from TRBV28 and TRBJ1-4, with D hard to call. The ends were cut back, 3 bases at V and 12 bases at J, with 26 bases in the middle. Germline CDR1 and CDR2: MDHEN and SYDVKM. The CDR3 runs to 17 residues. This CDR3 is CASSLSFGSLTMNQLFF. CDR3 bases: TGTGCCAGCAGTTTGTCGTTTGGAAGCCTAACAATGAATCAACTGTTTTTT.

The rearrangement links TRBV27 to TRBJ1-4; the D is unclear. V gave up 7 bases and J gave up 8 bases, with 17 bases separating them. CDR1 is MNHEY, CDR2 SMNVEV, per germline (reference sequence). This CDR3 region has 14 residues. CDR3 nucleotides: TGTGCCAGCACAGGAACTCCGGGTTTGGAAAAACTGTTTTTT. It translates to CASTGTPGLEKLFF.